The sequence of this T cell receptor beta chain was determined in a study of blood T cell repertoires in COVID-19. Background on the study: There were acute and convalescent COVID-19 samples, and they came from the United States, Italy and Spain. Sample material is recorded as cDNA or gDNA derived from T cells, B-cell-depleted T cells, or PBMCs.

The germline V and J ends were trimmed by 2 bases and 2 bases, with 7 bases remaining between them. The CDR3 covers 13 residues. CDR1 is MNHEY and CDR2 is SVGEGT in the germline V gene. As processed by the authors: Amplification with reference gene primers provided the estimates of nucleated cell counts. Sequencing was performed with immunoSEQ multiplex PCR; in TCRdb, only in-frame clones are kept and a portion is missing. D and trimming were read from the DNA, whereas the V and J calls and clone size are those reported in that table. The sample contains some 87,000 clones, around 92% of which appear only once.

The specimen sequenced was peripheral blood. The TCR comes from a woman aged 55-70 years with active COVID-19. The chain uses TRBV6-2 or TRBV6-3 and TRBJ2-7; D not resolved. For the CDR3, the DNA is TGTGCCAGCAGTTACGGGCCGGCCTACGAGCAGTACTTC. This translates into CASSYGPAYEQYF.